Included here is one T cell receptor (beta chain) sequence, with context. Its antigen is undetermined. The sample belongs to a study of cytomegalovirus exposure and HLA in healthy donors. Whole-study findings and limits: Most TCR sequences were rare, but some public TCRs occurred in many donors.

V was shortened by 4 bases and J by 5 bases, with 11 bases between the two germline ends. The CDR3 is 13 residues long. Germline values: CDR1 ENHRY, CDR2 SYGVKD. Assay used: immunoSEQ multiplex PCR; TCRdb lists only in-frame clones, some missing. The sample records approximately 62,000 clones, approximately 90% being singletons. This chain connects TRBV10-3 to TRBJ1-1; the D is unclear. The sequencing input was PBMCs. The TCR originated in a woman younger than 30 in good health and CMV-seronegative. The CDR3 is CAISGGPGTEAFF. CDR3 nucleotides: TGTGCCATCAGTGGGGGTCCGGGGACTGAAGCTTTCTTT.